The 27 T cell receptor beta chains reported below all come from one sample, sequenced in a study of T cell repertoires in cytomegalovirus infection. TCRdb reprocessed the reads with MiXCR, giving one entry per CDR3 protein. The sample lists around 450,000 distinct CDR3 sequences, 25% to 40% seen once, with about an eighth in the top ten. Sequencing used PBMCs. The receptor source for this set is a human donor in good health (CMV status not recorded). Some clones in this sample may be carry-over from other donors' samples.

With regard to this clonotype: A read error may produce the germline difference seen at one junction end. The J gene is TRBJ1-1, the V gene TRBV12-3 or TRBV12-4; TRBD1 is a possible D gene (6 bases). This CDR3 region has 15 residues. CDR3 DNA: TGTGCCAGCAGTAGGGGACACGTAATGAACACTGAAGATTTCTTT. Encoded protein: CASSRGHVMNTEDFF.

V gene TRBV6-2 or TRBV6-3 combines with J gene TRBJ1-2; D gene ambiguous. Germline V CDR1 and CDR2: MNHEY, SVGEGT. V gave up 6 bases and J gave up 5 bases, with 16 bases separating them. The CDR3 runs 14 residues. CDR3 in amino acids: CASRVAREGYGYTF. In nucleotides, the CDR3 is TGTGCCAGCAGAGTCGCGCGGGAGGGTTATGGCTACACCTTC.

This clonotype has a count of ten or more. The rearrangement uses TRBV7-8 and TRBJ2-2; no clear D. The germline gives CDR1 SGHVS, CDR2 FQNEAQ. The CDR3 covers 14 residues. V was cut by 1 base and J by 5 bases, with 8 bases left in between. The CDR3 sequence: CASSLVVGTGELFF. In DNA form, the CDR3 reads TGTGCCAGCAGCTTAGTGGTTGGTACCGGGGAGCTGTTTTTT. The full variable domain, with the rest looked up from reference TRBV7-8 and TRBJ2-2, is GAGVSQSPRYKVAKRGQDVALRCDPISGHVSLFWYQQALGQGPEFLTYFQNEAQLDKSGLPSDRFFAERPEGSVSTLKIQRTQQEDSAVYLCASSLVVGTGELFFGEGSRLTVL.

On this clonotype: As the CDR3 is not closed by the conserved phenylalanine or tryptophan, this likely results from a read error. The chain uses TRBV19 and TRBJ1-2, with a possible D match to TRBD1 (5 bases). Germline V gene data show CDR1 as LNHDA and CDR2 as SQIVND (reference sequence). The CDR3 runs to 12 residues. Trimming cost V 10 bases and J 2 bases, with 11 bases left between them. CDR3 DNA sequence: TGTGCCACCCGGGACGCCAACTATGGCTACACCTTA. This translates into CATRDANYGYTL.

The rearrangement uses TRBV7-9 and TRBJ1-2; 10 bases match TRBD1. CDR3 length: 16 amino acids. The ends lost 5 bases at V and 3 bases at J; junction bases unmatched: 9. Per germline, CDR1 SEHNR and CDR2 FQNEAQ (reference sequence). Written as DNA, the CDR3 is TGTGCCAGCAGCCCCCGGGACAGGGGATCCGACTATGGCTACACCTTC. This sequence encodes CASSPRDRGSDYGYTF.

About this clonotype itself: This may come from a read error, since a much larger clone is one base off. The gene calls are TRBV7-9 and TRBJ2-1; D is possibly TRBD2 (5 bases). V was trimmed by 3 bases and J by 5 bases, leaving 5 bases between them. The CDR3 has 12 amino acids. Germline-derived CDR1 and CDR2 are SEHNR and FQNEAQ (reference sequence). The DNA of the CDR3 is TGTGCCAGCAGCTTCGGGGACAATGAGCAGTTCTTC. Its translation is CASSFGDNEQFF.

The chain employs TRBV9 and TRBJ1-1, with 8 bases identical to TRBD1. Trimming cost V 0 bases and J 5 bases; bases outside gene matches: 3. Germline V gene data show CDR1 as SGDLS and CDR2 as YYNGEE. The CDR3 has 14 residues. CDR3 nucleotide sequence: TGTGCCAGCAGCGTAGTAACAGGGGGGACTGAAGCTTTCTTT. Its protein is CASSVVTGGTEAFF.

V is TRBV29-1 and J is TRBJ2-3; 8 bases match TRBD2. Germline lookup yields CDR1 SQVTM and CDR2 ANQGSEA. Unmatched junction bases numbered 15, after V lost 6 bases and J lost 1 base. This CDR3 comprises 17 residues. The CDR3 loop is CSVTQGEGLVRTDTQYF. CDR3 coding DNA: TGCAGCGTCACCCAGGGAGAGGGACTAGTTCGCACAGATACGCAGTATTTT.

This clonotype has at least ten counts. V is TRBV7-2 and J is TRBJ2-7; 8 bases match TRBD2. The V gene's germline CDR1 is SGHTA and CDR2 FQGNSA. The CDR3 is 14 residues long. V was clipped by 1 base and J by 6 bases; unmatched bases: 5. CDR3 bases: TGTGCCAGCAGCTTAGAAGGACTAGCAAGCGAGCAGTACTTC. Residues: CASSLEGLASEQYF.

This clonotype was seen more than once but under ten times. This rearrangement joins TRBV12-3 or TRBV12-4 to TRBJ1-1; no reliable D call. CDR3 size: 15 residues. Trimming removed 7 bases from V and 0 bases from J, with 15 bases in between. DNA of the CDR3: TGTGCCAGCACTGCAAGCGTCCGGATGAACACTGAAGCTTTCTTT. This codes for CASTASVRMNTEAFF.

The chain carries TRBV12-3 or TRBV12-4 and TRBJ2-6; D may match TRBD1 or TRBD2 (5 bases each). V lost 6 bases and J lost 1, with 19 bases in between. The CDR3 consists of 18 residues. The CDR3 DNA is TGTGCCAGCAGACCACCGGGGCCAACTAATTCTGGGGCCAACGTCCTGACTTTC. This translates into CASRPPGPTNSGANVLTF.

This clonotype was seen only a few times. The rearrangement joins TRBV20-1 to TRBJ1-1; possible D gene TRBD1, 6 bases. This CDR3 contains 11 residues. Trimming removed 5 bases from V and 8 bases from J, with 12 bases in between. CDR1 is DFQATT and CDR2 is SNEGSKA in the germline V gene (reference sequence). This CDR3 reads CSAPRTGEAFF. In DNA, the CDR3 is TGCAGTGCTCCGAGAACAGGGGAAGCTTTCTTT.

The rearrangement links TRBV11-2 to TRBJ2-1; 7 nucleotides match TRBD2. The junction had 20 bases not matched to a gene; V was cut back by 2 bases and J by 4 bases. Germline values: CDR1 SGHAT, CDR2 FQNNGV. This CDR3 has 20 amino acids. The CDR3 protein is CASSLITGGVGPKTYNEQFF. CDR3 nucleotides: TGTGCCAGCAGCTTAATCACGGGGGGTGTAGGCCCCAAAACATACAATGAGCAGTTCTTC.

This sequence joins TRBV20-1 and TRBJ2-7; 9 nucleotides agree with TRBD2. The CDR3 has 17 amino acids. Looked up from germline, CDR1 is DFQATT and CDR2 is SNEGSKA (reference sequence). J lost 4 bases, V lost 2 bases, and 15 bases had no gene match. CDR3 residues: CSARLTPAGGGAYEQYF. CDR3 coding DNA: TGCAGTGCTAGACTCACCCCGGCTGGCGGGGGGGCTTACGAGCAGTACTTC.

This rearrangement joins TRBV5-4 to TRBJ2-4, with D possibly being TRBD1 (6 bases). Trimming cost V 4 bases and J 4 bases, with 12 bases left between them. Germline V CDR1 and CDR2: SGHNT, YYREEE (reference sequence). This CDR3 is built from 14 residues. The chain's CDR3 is CASSPYREKNIQYF. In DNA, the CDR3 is TGTGCCAGCAGCCCTTACAGGGAGAAAAACATTCAGTACTTC.

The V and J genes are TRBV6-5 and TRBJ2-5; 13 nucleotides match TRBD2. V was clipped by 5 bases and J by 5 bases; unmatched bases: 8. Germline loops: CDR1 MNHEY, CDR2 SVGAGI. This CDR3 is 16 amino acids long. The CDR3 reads CASSPLAGGPGETQYF. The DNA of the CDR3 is TGTGCCAGCAGTCCACTAGCGGGGGGGCCCGGGGAGACCCAGTACTTC.

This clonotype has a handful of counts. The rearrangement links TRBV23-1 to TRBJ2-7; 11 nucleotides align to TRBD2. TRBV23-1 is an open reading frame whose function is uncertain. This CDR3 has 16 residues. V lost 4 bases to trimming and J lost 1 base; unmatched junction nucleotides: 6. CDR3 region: CASSRLAGSPSYEQYF. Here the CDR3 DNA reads TGCGCCAGCAGTCGACTAGCGGGGAGCCCTTCCTACGAGCAGTACTTC.

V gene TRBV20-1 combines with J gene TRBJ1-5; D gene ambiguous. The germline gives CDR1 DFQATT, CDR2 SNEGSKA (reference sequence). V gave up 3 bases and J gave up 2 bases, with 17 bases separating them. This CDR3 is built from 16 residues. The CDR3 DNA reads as TGCAGTGCTAGTAGGCCTTTCCCCAGCGGCAATCAGCCCCAGCATTTT. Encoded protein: CSASRPFPSGNQPQHF.

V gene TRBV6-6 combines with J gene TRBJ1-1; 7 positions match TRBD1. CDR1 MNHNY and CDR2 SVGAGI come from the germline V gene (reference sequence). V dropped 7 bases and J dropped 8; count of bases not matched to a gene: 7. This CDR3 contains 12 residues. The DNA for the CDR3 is TGTGCCAGCACCATAGGGGGCCCAGAAGCTTTCTTT. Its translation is CASTIGGPEAFF.

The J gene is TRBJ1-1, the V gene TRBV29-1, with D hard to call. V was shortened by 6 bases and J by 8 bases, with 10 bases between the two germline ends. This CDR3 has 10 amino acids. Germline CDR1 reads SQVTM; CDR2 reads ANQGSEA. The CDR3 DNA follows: TGCAGCGTAAGAACAGCCGAAGCTTTCTTT. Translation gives CSVRTAEAFF.

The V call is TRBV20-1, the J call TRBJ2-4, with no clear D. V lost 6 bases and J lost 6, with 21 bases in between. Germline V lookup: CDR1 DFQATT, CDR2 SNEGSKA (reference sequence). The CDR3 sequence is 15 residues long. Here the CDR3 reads CSAEPSAAVRNIQYF. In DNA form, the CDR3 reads TGCAGTGCCGAGCCCTCAGCCGCGGTACGAAACATTCAGTACTTC.

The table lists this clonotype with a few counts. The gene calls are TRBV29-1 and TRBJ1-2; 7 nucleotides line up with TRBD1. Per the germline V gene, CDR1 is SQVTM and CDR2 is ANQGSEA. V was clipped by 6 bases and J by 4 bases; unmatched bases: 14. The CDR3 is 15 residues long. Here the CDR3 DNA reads TGCAGCGTCCGCGAGGGGACAGTGGATTCCTATGGCTACACCTTC. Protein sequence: CSVREGTVDSYGYTF.

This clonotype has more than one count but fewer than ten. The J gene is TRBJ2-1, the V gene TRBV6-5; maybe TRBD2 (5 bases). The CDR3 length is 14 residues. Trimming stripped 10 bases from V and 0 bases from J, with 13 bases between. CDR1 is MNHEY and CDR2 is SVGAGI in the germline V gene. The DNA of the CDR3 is TGTGCCACAAAGCCGGGGAGCTCCTACAATGAGCAGTTCTTC. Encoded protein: CATKPGSSYNEQFF.

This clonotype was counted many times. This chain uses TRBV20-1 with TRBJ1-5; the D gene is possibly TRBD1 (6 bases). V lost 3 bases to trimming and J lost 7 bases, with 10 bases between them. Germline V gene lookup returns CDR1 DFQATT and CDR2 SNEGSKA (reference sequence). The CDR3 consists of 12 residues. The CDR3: CSASPTGQPQHF. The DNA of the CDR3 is TGCAGTGCTAGCCCCACAGGGCAGCCCCAGCATTTT.

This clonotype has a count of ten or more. The CDR3 loop is CASRPDPTSTEAFF. The CDR3 nucleotides are TGTGCCAGCAGGCCCGATCCTACGAGCACTGAAGCTTTCTTT. The chain couples TRBV28 to TRBJ1-1; D gene unclear. Germline-derived CDR1 and CDR2 are MDHEN and SYDVKM. The CDR3 is made up of 14 amino acids. The V end lost 6 bases, the J end lost 4 bases, and 15 bases lay between the germline ends.

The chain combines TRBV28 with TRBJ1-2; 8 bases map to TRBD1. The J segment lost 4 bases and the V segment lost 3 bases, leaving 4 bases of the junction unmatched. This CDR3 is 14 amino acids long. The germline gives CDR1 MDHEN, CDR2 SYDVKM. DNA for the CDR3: TGTGCCAGCAGTTTCCCAGGGGGCAGCTATGGCTACACCTTC. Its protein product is CASSFPGGSYGYTF.

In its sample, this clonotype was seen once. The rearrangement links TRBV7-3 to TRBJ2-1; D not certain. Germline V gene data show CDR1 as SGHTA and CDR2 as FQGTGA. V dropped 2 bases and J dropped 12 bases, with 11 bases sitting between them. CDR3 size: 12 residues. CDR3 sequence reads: CASSLWGIGQFF. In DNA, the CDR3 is TGTGCCAGCAGCTTATGGGGAATCGGGCAGTTCTTC.